Reported below is one T cell receptor beta chain. CDR1 and CDR2 from the germline V gene are SGHTA and FQGNSA. Trimming shortened V by 1 base and J by 4 bases, and 4 bases separated the two germline ends. This CDR3 region has 13 residues. The sample originates from a study of shared clonotypes between healthy human individuals. Sequencing was performed with immunoSEQ multiplex PCR; in TCRdb, only in-frame clones are kept and a portion is missing. The table has millions of clones, approximately 94% seen once. As defined, naive CD8 cells were CD45RO-negative and positively selected for CCR7, with terminally differentiated effector memory CD45RA+ cells excluded.

The sequenced sample was naive CD8+ T cells from PBMCs. This sequence was found in a man between 18 and 35 years old in good health. Some clones in this sample may be carry-over from other donors' samples. The V call is TRBV7-2, the J call TRBJ2-2; no reliable D call. CDR3 coding DNA: TGTGCCAGCAGCTTAGTGCTCACCGGGGAGCTGTTTTTT. This gives the protein CASSLVLTGELFF.